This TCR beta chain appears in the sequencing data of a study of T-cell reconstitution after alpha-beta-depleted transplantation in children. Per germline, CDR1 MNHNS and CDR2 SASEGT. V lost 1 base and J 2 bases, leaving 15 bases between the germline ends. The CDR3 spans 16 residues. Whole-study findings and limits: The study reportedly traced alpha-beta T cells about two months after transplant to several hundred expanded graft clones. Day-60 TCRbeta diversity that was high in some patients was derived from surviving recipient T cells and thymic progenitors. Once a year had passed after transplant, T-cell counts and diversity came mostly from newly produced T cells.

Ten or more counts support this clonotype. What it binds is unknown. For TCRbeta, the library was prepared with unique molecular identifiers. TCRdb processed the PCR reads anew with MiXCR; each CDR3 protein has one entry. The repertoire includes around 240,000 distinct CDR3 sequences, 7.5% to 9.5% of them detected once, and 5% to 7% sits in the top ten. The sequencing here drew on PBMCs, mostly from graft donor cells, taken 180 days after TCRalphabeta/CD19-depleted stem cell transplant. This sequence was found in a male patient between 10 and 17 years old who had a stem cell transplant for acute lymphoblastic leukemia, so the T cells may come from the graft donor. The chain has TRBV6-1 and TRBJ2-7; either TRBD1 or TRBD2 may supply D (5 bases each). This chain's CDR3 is CASSEEEGNTPYEQYF. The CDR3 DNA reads TGTGCCAGCAGTGAAGAAGAGGGGAACACTCCCTACGAGCAGTACTTC.